This TCR beta chain was recorded in a study of PD-L1 blockade in urothelial cancer. Study details: Prior chemotherapy ranged from 0 to 3 regimens per patient. Analyses used blood from 3 weeks (second dose) and 6 weeks after treatment start.

CDR3 size: 15 residues. Trimming cost V 5 bases and J 1 base, with 9 bases left between them. Germline assignment: CDR1 MNHEY and CDR2 SVGAGI. Only in-frame clones appear in the TCRdb table, and some are missing; sequencing was by immunoSEQ multiplex PCR. The sample consists of approximately 63,000 clones, about 81% of them appearing once. Specified time point: pretreatment peripheral blood. Locally advanced or metastatic urothelial carcinoma affected all patients. The sample was PBMCs, taken around atezolizumab (anti-PD-L1) treatment. The source of this sequence is a man in his 70s with urothelial cancer. The chain carries TRBV6-5 and TRBJ2-6; weak D call: TRBD1 (5 bases). CDR3 region: CASSRTFSGANVLTF. Written as DNA, the CDR3 is TGTGCCAGCAGTCGGACATTTTCTGGGGCCAACGTCCTGACTTTC.